This T cell receptor beta chain was documented in a study of T cells in Graves' hyperthyroidism and ophthalmopathy. Using RNA transcripts as the source, TCR beta CDR3 regions were amplified. The HTBI set primed first-round TCR CDR3 RT-PCR. TCRdb processed the multiplex PCR reads anew with MiXCR; each CDR3 protein has one entry. The sample lists roughly 630,000 distinct CDR3 sequences; approximately 14% were seen once. In its sample, this clonotype was seen a few times. After removal of 5 bases from V and 8 bases from J, the junction contained 7 bases not matched to a gene. This CDR3 has 13 residues. Germline CDR1 SEHNR, CDR2 FQNEAQ (reference sequence).

The origin of this receptor is a young woman with Graves' hyperthyroidism. What was sequenced was blood. The chain uses TRBV7-9 and TRBJ1-1, with 8 bases that match TRBD1. This CDR3 reads CASSRGQGLEAFF. CDR3 nucleotides: TGTGCCAGCAGCCGCGGACAGGGCTTAGAAGCTTTCTTT.